This passage covers 14 T cell receptor beta chains from one sample sequenced in a study of T cell repertoires in cytomegalovirus infection (dated by TCRdb to between 2018 and 2021). The treatment or condition label of this sample denotes: in vitro stimulation with specific CMV peptide epitopes to enrich CMV-specific T cells. These receptors have no identified antigens. The sequencing machine was an Illumina HiSeq 1500. TCRdb took the public reads, trimmed them with fastp at Q25, ran MiXCR for clone calling and kept in-frame beta chains. CDR3 protein duplicates are merged, each entry listing the most common genes and DNA. This sample comprises roughly 700,000 distinct CDR3 sequences, about 30% of them detected only once. The ten largest clones represent 15% to 20% of the sample. This sample comprised cultured PBMCs, obtained from culture after CMV antigen stimulation. The origin of the receptors is a human donor in good health (CMV status not recorded). Some clones in this sample may be carry-over from other donors' samples.

This sequence joins TRBV6-6 and TRBJ2-7; TRBD1 is a possible D gene (7 bases). CDR3 length: 15 residues. The germline gives CDR1 MNHNY, CDR2 SVGAGI (reference sequence). Trimming stripped 5 bases from V and 5 bases from J, with 19 bases between. DNA for the CDR3: TGTGCCAGCAGTACACAGGGGTCGGGGGAAAACGAGCAGTACTTC. Protein sequence: CASSTQGSGENEQYF.

At least ten counts were recorded for this clonotype. The genes are TRBV7-2 and TRBJ2-3; D is uncertain. Per germline, CDR1 SGHTA and CDR2 FQGNSA. The V end lost 5 bases, the J end lost 0 bases, and 12 bases lay between the germline ends. The CDR3 is made up of 15 amino acids. The CDR3 sequence is CASSQLSPSTDTQYF. As DNA, the CDR3 is TGTGCCAGCAGCCAACTCTCCCCTAGCACAGATACGCAGTATTTT.

The V call is TRBV11-2, the J call TRBJ2-7, with 8 positions matching TRBD1. This CDR3 is built from 15 residues. Germline loops: CDR1 SGHAT, CDR2 FQNNGV. J lost 3 bases, V lost 0 bases, and 4 bases had no gene match. CDR3 DNA: TGTGCCAGCAGCTTAGAGTTCACAGGGGGCTACGAGCAGTACTTC. Protein sequence: CASSLEFTGGYEQYF.

The J gene is TRBJ1-1, the V gene TRBV4-1, with 7 bases aligning to TRBD1. Germline CDR1 and CDR2: MGHRA and YSYEKL. The CDR3 consists of 11 residues. V dropped 8 bases and J dropped 6; count of bases not matched to a gene: 3. CDR3 amino acids: CASRGQSEAFF. CDR3 bases: TGCGCCAGCCGGGGACAGTCTGAAGCTTTCTTT.

There are many counts of this clonotype. The gene calls are TRBV7-2 and TRBJ2-1; either TRBD1 or TRBD2 may fit D (5 bases each). This CDR3 region has 13 residues. CDR1 and CDR2 (germline): SGHTA, FQGNSA. Trimming shortened V by 5 bases and J by 6 bases, and 11 bases separated the two germline ends. CDR3 sequence reads: CASSLRGVNEQFF. The DNA of the CDR3 is TGTGCCAGCAGCCTACGGGGCGTCAATGAGCAGTTCTTC.

The chain recombines TRBV4-1 with TRBJ2-3; D gene uncertain. Per the germline V gene, CDR1 is MGHRA and CDR2 is YSYEKL. Trimming removed 1 base at V and 5 bases at J, with 10 bases between. This CDR3 region has 14 residues. CDR3 amino acids: CASSQARFGDTQYF. CDR3 in DNA: TGCGCCAGCAGCCAAGCCCGTTTTGGAGATACGCAGTATTTT.

This chain connects TRBV6-1 to TRBJ2-5; no definite D call. Per germline, CDR1 MNHNS and CDR2 SASEGT. V was shortened by 6 bases and J by 5 bases, with 16 bases between the two germline ends. The length of the CDR3 is 14 residues. CDR3 in amino acids: CASSLNQVWETQYF. DNA of the CDR3: TGTGCCAGCAGCCTGAACCAGGTCTGGGAGACCCAGTACTTC.

This rearrangement joins TRBV28 to TRBJ2-7; TRBD1 matches at 7 bases. J lost 2 bases, V lost 3 bases, and 13 bases had no gene match. Germline values: CDR1 MDHEN, CDR2 SYDVKM. This CDR3 is 17 amino acids long. CDR3 protein: CASSFGPGTAVTYEQYF. The DNA for the CDR3 is TGTGCCAGCAGTTTCGGACCAGGGACAGCGGTAACCTACGAGCAGTACTTC. The whole variable domain, remainder taken from reference TRBV28 and TRBJ2-7, is DVKVTQSSRYLVKRTGEKVFLECVQDMDHENMFWYRQDPGLGLRLIYFSYDVKMKEKGDIPEGYSVSREKKERFSLILESASTNQTSMYLCASSFGPGTAVTYEQYFGPGTRLTVT.

V and J are TRBV5-6 and TRBJ1-3, with D possibly being TRBD1 (6 bases). Germline CDR1 and CDR2: SGHDT and YYEEEE. This CDR3 spans 15 amino acids. V was shortened by 2 bases and J by 4 bases, with 13 bases between the two germline ends. DNA for the CDR3: TGTGCCAGCAGCTTTTTGCCAGGGGAAGGAAACACCATATATTTT. Its protein is CASSFLPGEGNTIYF.

This clonotype was observed at least ten times. V is TRBV7-2 and J is TRBJ1-2; TRBD1 is a possible D gene (5 bases). The CDR3 spans 14 residues. The germline gives CDR1 SGHTA, CDR2 FQGNSA. The germline V and J ends were trimmed by 1 base and 8 bases, with 14 bases remaining between them. CDR3 bases: TGTGCCAGCAGCTTAGACCAGGGCCTTGGCGGCTACACCTTC. It yields the protein CASSLDQGLGGYTF.

V and J are TRBV6-5 and TRBJ1-4; the D gene is possibly TRBD1 (5 bases). Deletions cut 6 bases from V and 8 bases from J, with 13 bases between. CDR1 and CDR2 from the germline V gene are MNHEY and SVGAGI. This CDR3 comprises 13 residues. The CDR3 loop is CASSRRQREKLFF. CDR3 in DNA: TGTGCCAGCAGCCGCCGACAGAGAGAAAAACTGTTTTTT.

This clonotype has ten or more counts. The chain links TRBV7-2 to TRBJ1-4, with unresolved D. Between the trimmed V and J ends, which lost 2 bases and 2 bases, there was a span of 9 bases. This CDR3 is 15 amino acids long. Germline CDR1 is SGHTA and CDR2 is FQGNSA. In DNA form, the CDR3 reads TGTGCCAGCAGCTTATCAGGATTGACTAATGAAAAACTGTTTTTT. Its protein product is CASSLSGLTNEKLFF. Full variable domain (missing parts from reference TRBV7-2 and TRBJ1-4): GAGVSQSPSNKVTEKGKDVELRCDPISGHTALYWYRQSLGQGLEFLIYFQGNSAPDKSGLPSDRFSAERTGGSVSTLTIQRTQQEDSAVYLCASSLSGLTNEKLFFGSGTQLSVL.

This clonotype has just a few counts. The genes are TRBV4-1 and TRBJ2-7, with TRBD1 matching over 8 bases. The CDR3 totals 15 residues. CDR1 and CDR2 from the germline V gene are MGHRA and YSYEKL. Unmatched junction bases numbered 2, after V lost 1 base and J lost 0 bases. CDR3 sequence: CASSQGTGISYEQYF. Written as DNA, the CDR3 is TGCGCCAGCAGCCAAGGGACAGGGATCTCCTACGAGCAGTACTTC.

The genes are TRBV7-2 and TRBJ2-1; D not resolved. This CDR3 region has 13 residues. V was shortened by 2 bases and J by 10 bases, with 12 bases between the two germline ends. Germline CDR1 and CDR2: SGHTA and FQGNSA. The CDR3 sequence is CASSLRGPREQFF. For the CDR3, the DNA is TGTGCCAGCAGCTTACGCGGCCCCCGGGAGCAGTTCTTC. The complete variable domain, with remaining parts taken from reference TRBV7-2 and TRBJ2-1, reads GAGVSQSPSNKVTEKGKDVELRCDPISGHTALYWYRQSLGQGLEFLIYFQGNSAPDKSGLPSDRFSAERTGGSVSTLTIQRTQQEDSAVYLCASSLRGPREQFFGPGTRLTVL.